The sample holds one count of the clone carrying this T cell receptor beta chain. CDR3 length: 17 amino acids. J gave up 4 bases and V 3 bases, and 12 bases lay outside the gene matches. Per germline, CDR1 KGHSH and CDR2 LQKENI. The data originate from a study of blood T cell repertoires in COVID-19. The wider study: Nucleic acid was either cDNA or gDNA, and it came from T cells, B-cell-depleted T cells, or PBMCs.

Libraries were prepared by immunoSEQ multiplex PCR; TCRdb keeps only in-frame clonotypes and omits some of them. Of 160,000 or so clones listed, roughly 90% are singletons. The rearrangement links TRBV18 to TRBJ1-2; 9 nucleotides line up with TRBD1. This sequence was found in a man younger than 30 with acute or convalescent COVID-19. The sequencing input was peripheral blood. The CDR3 loop reads CASSPGNPTGQGYGYTF. CDR3 DNA sequence: TGTGCCAGCTCACCTGGCAACCCAACGGGACAGGGCTATGGCTACACCTTC. Using reference TRBV18 and TRBJ1-2 for the parts outside the CDR3, the full variable domain is NAGVMQNPRHLVRRRGQEARLRCSPMKGHSHVYWYRQLPEEGLKFMVYLQKENIIDESGMPKERFSAEFPKEGPSILRIQQVVRGDSAAYFCASSPGNPTGQGYGYTFGSGTRLTVV.